This T cell receptor beta chain was recorded in a study of radiotherapy plus CTLA-4 blockade in lung cancer (dated by TCRdb to between 2018 and 2020). Study-level background: Objective responses occurred in 15% to 20% of enrolled patients, and less than 35% achieved disease control.

The study tested focal radiation therapy combined with CTLA-4 blockade (ipilimumab) in patients with chemo-refractory metastatic non-small-cell lung cancer. The paper's findings and limits, for the study overall: After treatment with radiotherapy and ipilimumab, TCR clones that originated in tumors expanded in peripheral blood. Increased serum interferon-beta after radiation, together with early dynamic changes in blood T cell clones, were reported to be the strongest predictors of response.

Relative to germline, V is 0 bases shorter and J is 6 bases shorter, with 13 bases between their ends. The germline V gene sets CDR1 to SGHRS and CDR2 to YFSETQ. The CDR3 contains 15 residues, cysteine and phenylalanine counted. The kept DNA is CDR3 alone, 45 bases in frame from the first base. Of note for this clone: The specificity of this receptor is unknown. The input lacks base qualities; no much larger clone sits a single base away.

The library was made by the immunoSEQ multiplex PCR assay. TCRdb re-hosts the immuneACCESS table, in-frame sequences only. Its copies lack some clones; in the studies checked, an unresolved V gene accounts for under half of them, and the cause for the rest is not known. The sample table holds some 62,000 clones, of which 70% to 80% were seen once. Roughly 4.7% of the sample rests with the top ten. The receptor was isolated from a human donor with non-small cell lung cancer who had a complete response to radiotherapy plus ipilimumab. The chain is encoded by TRBV5-1 joined to TRBJ2-1; TRBD1 is possibly the D segment (6 matching bases). Material: peripheral blood, obtained from a patient treated with radiotherapy plus ipilimumab. The nucleotides read TGCGCCAGCAGCTTGGTTTCACAGGGCGGCAATGAGCAGTTCTTC. Translated, it reads CASSLVSQGGNEQFF.